A selection of T cell receptor beta chains follows, all from one sample in a study of T cells after yellow fever vaccination. TCRdb fed the 5' RACE reads into MiXCR, producing one record per CDR3 protein. The sample yields around 610,000 distinct CDR3 sequences, less than 15% seen once. The sample consisted of PBMCs, taken on the day of the yellow fever booster vaccination. The receptors were gathered from a man aged 25-45 years who received the YFV17D yellow fever vaccine. The CDR3 runs from the conserved cysteine through the conserved F or W. Fields, in order: CDR3 protein, J gene, V gene.

CDR3: CASSLTGWTNEKLFF
J: TRBJ1-4
V: TRBV5-6

CDR3: CASRNSGTSSGEQYF
J: TRBJ2-7
V: TRBV4-1

CDR3: CASTGTTLQETQYF
J: TRBJ2-5
V: TRBV6-2/TRBV6-3

CDR3: CATSFPRAGEQYF
J: TRBJ2-7
V: TRBV15

CDR3: CSVELRLAVYNEQFF
J: TRBJ2-1
V: TRBV29-1

CDR3: CASSANRDRVTYEQYF
J: TRBJ2-7
V: TRBV7-2

CDR3: CASSSGLAGRADYNEQFF
J: TRBJ2-1
V: TRBV6-2/TRBV6-3

CDR3: CASRSGLADYNEQFF
J: TRBJ2-1
V: TRBV6-2/TRBV6-3

CDR3: CASAFSGTNEKLFF
J: TRBJ1-4
V: TRBV12-5

CDR3: CASSWEREVVNEQFF
J: TRBJ2-1
V: TRBV7-2

CDR3: CASSDIPWNTDTQYF
J: TRBJ2-3
V: TRBV7-2

CDR3: CASSIVRGAYEQYF
J: TRBJ2-7
V: TRBV6-2/TRBV6-3

CDR3: CSARGDRGRGYGYTF
J: TRBJ1-2
V: TRBV20-1

CDR3: CSVGVSGRNQPQHF
J: TRBJ1-5
V: TRBV29-1

CDR3: CSAQTSGPGEQYF
J: TRBJ2-7
V: TRBV20-1

CDR3: CSAFRAGGGGENSPLHF
J: TRBJ1-6
V: TRBV20-1

CDR3: CATSNRQGLAKNIQYF
J: TRBJ2-4
V: TRBV15

CDR3: CATSETYNTDTQYF
J: TRBJ2-3
V: TRBV24-1

CDR3: CASSPTGAYGYTF
J: TRBJ1-2
V: TRBV9

CDR3: CASRDKSTDTQYF
J: TRBJ2-3
V: TRBV6-1

CDR3: CASSLAELTYNEQFF
J: TRBJ2-1
V: TRBV5-1

CDR3: CASSQASGSSYEQYF
J: TRBJ2-7
V: TRBV4-2

CDR3: CASSLRQGLRELFF
J: TRBJ2-2
V: TRBV27

CDR3: CASSLGYAGYTF
J: TRBJ1-2
V: TRBV19

CDR3: CATEMGESKNIQYF
J: TRBJ2-4
V: TRBV6-2/TRBV6-3

CDR3: CASSRAVGGYNEQFF
J: TRBJ2-1
V: TRBV7-8

CDR3: CAWGAGTGSVEQYF
J: TRBJ2-7
V: TRBV30

CDR3: CASSYLTSGATDTQYF
J: TRBJ2-3
V: TRBV7-2

CDR3: CASSLGPSVYQPQHF
J: TRBJ1-5
V: TRBV5-5

CDR3: CASGLVLSGLAGVNYNEQFF
J: TRBJ2-1
V: TRBV12-5

CDR3: CASSGGANVLTF
J: TRBJ2-6
V: TRBV6-1

CDR3: CASSLNLGGTDTQYF
J: TRBJ2-3
V: TRBV27

CDR3: CASSSNPRQGLGLTFF
J: TRBJ1-1
V: TRBV4-2

CDR3: CASRPAGAYEQYF
J: TRBJ2-7
V: TRBV28

CDR3: CASSLAAGGNNSPLHF
J: TRBJ1-6
V: TRBV7-2

CDR3: CASSDGTNHQPQHF
J: TRBJ1-5
V: TRBV7-9

CDR3: CASSYGVRARETQYF
J: TRBJ2-5
V: TRBV6-5

CDR3: CASSNAGTGGTDTQYF
J: TRBJ2-3
V: TRBV9

CDR3: CASRGQLNEKLFF
J: TRBJ1-4
V: TRBV5-6

CDR3: CASSLAAGHGAFF
J: TRBJ1-1
V: TRBV7-9

CDR3: CASRYGQPLNTGELFF
J: TRBJ2-2
V: TRBV2

CDR3: CASSQHRVEQFF
J: TRBJ2-1
V: TRBV7-2

CDR3: CSVGDRGAYEQYF
J: TRBJ2-7
V: TRBV29-1

CDR3: CASCFPAGGTDTQYF
J: TRBJ2-3
V: TRBV7-2

CDR3: CASSFGQGALGGYTF
J: TRBJ1-2
V: TRBV7-2